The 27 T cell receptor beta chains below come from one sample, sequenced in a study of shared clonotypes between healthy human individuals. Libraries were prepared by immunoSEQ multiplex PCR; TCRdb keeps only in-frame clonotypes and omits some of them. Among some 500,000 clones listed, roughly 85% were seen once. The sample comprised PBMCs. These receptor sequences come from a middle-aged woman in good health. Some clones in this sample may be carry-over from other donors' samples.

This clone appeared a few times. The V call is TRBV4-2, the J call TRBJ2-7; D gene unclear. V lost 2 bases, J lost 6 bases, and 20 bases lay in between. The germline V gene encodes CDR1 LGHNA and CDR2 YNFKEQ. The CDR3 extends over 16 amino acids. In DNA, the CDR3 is TGTGCCAGCAGCCAAACTCCAGACCTTTCGAGAGGCGAGCAGTACTTC. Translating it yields CASSQTPDLSRGEQYF.

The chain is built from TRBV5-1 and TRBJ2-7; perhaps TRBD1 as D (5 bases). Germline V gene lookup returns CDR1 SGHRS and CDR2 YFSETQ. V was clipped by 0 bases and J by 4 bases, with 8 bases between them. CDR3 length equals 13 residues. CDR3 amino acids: CASSLEDNYEQYF. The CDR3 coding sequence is TGCGCCAGCAGCTTGGAGGACAATTACGAGCAGTACTTC.

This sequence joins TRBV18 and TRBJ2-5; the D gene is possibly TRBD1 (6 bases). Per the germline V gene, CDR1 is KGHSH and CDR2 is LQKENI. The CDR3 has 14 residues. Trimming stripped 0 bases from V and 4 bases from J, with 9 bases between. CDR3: CASSPPQGVETQYF. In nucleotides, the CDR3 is TGTGCCAGCTCACCACCACAGGGTGTAGAGACCCAGTACTTC.

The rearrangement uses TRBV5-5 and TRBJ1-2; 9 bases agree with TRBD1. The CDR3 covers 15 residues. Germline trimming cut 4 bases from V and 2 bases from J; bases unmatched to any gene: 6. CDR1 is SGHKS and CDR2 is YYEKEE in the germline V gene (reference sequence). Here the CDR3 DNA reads TGTGCCAGCAGCCTCCGGGACAGGGTGAACTATGGCTACACCTTC. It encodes CASSLRDRVNYGYTF.

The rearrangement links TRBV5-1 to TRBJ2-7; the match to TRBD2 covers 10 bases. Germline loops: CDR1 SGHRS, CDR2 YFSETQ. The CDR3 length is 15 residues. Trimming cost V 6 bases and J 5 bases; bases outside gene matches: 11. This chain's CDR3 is CASTRGGAGGDEQYF. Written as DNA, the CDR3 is TGCGCCAGCACCCGAGGAGGAGCGGGAGGGGACGAGCAGTACTTC.

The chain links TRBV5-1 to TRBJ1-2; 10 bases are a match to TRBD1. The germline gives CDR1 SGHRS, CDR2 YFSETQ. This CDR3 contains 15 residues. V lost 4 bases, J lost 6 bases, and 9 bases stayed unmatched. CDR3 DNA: TGCGCCAGCAGCCGAGCGACAGGGGGCAAGGATGGCTACACCTTC. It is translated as CASSRATGGKDGYTF.

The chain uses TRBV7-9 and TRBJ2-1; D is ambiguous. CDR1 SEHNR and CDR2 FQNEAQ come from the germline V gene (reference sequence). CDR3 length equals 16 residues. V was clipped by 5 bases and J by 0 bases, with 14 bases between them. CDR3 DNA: TGTGCCAGCAGCCGGATCGTCCTGAGCTCCTACAATGAGCAGTTCTTC. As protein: CASSRIVLSSYNEQFF.

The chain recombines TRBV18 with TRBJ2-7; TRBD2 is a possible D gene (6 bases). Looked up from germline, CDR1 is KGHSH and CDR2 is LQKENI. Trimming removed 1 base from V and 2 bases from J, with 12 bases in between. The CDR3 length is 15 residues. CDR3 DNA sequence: TGTGCCAGCTCACCACTGGAGGGAGCCGCCTACGAGCAGTACTTC. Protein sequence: CASSPLEGAAYEQYF. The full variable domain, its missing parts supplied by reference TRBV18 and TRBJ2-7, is NAGVMQNPRHLVRRRGQEARLRCSPMKGHSHVYWYRQLPEEGLKFMVYLQKENIIDESGMPKERFSAEFPKEGPSILRIQQVVRGDSAAYFCASSPLEGAAYEQYFGPGTRLTVT.

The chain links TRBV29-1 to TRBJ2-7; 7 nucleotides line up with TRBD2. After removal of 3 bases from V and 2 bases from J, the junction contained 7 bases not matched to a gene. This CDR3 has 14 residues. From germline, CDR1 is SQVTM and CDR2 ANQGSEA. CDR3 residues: CSVDGAGSTYEQYF. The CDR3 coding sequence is TGCAGCGTTGACGGAGCGGGATCCACCTACGAGCAGTACTTC.

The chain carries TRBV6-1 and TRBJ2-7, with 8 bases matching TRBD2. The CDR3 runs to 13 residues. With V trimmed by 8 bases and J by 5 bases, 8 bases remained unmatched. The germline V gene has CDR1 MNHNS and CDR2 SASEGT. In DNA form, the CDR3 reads TGTGCCAGCCGGCCGAGCGGGGGCAACGAGCAGTACTTC. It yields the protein CASRPSGGNEQYF.

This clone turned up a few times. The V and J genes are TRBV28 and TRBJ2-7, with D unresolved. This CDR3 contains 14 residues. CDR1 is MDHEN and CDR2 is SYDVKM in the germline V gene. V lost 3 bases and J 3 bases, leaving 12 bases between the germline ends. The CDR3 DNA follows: TGTGCCAGCAGTTTGGATAGGTACGGCTACGAGCAGTACTTC. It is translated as CASSLDRYGYEQYF.

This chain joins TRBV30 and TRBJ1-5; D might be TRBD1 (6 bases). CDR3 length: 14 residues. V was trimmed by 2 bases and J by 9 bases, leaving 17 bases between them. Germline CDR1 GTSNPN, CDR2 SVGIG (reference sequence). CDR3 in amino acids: CAWSFRRGNGPQHF. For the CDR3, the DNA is TGTGCCTGGAGTTTCCGCAGGGGTAATGGGCCCCAGCATTTT.

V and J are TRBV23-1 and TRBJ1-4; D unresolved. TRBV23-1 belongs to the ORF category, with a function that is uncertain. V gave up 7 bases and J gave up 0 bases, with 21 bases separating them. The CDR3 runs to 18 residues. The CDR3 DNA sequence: TGCGCCAGCACCAAGAACAACGGGAGGGAAGCAACTAATGAAAAACTGTTTTTT. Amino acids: CASTKNNGREATNEKLFF.

DNA for the CDR3: TGTGCCAGCAGCTCCGGACAGGGGGCGGGAGAAAAACTGTTTTTT. This gives the protein CASSSGQGAGEKLFF. This chain joins TRBV5-6 and TRBJ1-4, with 11 bases identical to TRBD1. With 3 bases clipped from V and 8 bases from J, the junction kept 6 bases outside the gene matches. This CDR3 is 15 amino acids long. Germline CDR1 SGHDT, CDR2 YYEEEE.

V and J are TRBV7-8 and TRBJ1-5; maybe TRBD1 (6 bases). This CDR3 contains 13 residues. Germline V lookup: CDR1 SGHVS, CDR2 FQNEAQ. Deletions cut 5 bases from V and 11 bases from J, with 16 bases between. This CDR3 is CASSPALPGAQHF. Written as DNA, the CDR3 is TGTGCCAGCAGCCCGGCCCTCCCAGGGGCCCAGCATTTT.

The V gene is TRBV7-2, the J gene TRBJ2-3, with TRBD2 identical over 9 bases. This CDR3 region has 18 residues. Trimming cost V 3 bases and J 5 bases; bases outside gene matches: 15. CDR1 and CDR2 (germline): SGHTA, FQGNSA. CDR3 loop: CASSFVTVAGGPGDTQYF. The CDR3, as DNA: TGTGCCAGCAGCTTCGTCACCGTGGCGGGAGGGCCGGGAGATACGCAGTATTTT.

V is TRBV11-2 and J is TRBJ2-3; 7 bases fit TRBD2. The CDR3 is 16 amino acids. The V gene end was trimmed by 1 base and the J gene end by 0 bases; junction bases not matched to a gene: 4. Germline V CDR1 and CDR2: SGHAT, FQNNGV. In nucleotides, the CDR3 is TGTGCCAGCAGCTTAGGGCATAGCGGGAGCACAGATACGCAGTATTTT. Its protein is CASSLGHSGSTDTQYF.

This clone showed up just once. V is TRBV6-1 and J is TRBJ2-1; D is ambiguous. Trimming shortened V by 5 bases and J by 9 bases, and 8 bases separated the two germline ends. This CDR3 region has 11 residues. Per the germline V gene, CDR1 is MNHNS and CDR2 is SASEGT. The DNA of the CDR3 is TGTGCCAGCAGTTACCCGGCTGAGCAGTTCTTC. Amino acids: CASSYPAEQFF.

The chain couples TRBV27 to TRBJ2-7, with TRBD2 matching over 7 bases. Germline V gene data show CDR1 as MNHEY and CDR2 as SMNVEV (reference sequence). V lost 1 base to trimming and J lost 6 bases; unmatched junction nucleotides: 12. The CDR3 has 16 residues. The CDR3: CASSLWNRLGGGEQYF. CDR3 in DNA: TGTGCCAGCAGTTTATGGAACAGACTAGGCGGGGGCGAGCAGTACTTC.

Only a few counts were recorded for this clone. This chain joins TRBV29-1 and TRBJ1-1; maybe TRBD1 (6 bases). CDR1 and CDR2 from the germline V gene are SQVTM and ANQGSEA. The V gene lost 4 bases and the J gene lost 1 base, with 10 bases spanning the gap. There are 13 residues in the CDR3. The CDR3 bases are TGCAGCGTTGGAGGACAGTCGAACACTGAAGCTTTCTTT. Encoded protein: CSVGGQSNTEAFF.

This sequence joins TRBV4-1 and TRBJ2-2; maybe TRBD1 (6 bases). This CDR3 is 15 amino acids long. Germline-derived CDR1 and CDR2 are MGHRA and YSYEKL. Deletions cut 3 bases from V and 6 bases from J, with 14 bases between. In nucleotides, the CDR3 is TGCGCCAGCAGCCACAATCGACAGGTACCCGGGGAGCTGTTTTTT. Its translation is CASSHNRQVPGELFF.

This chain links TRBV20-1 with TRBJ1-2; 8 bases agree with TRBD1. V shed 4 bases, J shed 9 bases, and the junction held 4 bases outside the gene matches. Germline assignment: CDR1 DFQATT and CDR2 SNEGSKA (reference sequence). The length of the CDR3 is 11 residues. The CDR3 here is CSATGGIRYTF. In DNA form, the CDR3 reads TGCAGTGCTACAGGGGGCATACGCTACACCTTC.

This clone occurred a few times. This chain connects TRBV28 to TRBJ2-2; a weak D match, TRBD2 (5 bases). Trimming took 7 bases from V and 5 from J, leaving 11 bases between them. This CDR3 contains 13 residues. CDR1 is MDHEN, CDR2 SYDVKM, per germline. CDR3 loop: CASTYGMTGELFF. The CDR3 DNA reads TGTGCCAGCACCTACGGGATGACCGGGGAGCTGTTTTTT.

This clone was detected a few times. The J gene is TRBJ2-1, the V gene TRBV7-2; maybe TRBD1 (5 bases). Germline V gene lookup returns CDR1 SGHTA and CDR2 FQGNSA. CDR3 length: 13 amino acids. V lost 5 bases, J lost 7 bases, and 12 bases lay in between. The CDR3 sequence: CASSGIRENEQFF. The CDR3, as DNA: TGTGCCAGCAGCGGGATCAGGGAAAATGAGCAGTTCTTC.

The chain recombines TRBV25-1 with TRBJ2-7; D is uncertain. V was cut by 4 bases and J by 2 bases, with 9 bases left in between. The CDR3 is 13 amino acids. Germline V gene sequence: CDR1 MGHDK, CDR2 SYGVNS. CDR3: CASSAGVPYEQYF. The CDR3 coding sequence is TGTGCCAGCAGTGCAGGTGTCCCCTACGAGCAGTACTTC.

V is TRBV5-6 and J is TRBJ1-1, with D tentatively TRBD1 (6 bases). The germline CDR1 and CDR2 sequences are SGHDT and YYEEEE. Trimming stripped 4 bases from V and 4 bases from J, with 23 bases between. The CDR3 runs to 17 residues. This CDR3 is CASSLGPPGDRTTEAFF. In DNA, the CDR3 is TGTGCCAGCAGCCTGGGGCCTCCAGGGGACCGAACCACTGAAGCTTTCTTT.

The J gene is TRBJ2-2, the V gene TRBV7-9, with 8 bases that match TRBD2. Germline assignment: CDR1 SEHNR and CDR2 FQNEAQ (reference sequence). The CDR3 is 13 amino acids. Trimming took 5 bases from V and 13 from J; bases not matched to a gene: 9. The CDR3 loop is CASSLMGSGRLFF. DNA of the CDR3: TGTGCCAGCAGCCTAATGGGAAGCGGGAGGCTGTTTTTT.